This T cell receptor beta chain was identified during a study of long-term antiretroviral therapy in people with HIV. Samples were assayed with immunoSEQ v3.0 at survey level. Sequencing was performed with immunoSEQ multiplex PCR; in TCRdb, only in-frame clones are kept and a portion is missing. The sample consists of over 15,000 clones, around 96% of them appearing once. On this clone itself: The antigen is undetermined.

General study points: Blood specimens, gathered between about 2004 and 2017, were possibly obtained under older ART regimens.

Germline V gene data show CDR1 as MNHNS and CDR2 as SASEGT. The CDR3 length is 14 residues. V was clipped by 7 bases and J by 8 bases, with 17 bases between them. This material consisted of unsorted PBMCs, taken 10.4 years after starting antiretroviral therapy. This receptor was taken from a man aged 25 to 45 with HIV. The genes are TRBV6-1 and TRBJ1-4, with no clear D. The chain's CDR3 is CASIRTPSGEKLFF. For the CDR3, the DNA is TGTGCCAGCATAAGAACCCCCTCAGGCGAAAAACTGTTTTTT.